Listed here is a single TCR beta chain. What it binds is not known. The data originate from a study of shared clonotypes between healthy human individuals. Study-level background: Per-donor plates numbered three CD4 naive, three CD4 memory, two CD8 naive and one CD8 memory.

In germline, CDR1 is MDHEN, CDR2 SYDVKM. Trimming shortened V by 4 bases and J by 1 base, and 10 bases separated the two germline ends. CDR3 length: 14 residues. The assay was immunoSEQ multiplex PCR, and TCRdb's table has in-frame clones only and misses some. The profile shows about 320,000 clones, roughly 91% of them singletons. Notes on the study in general: Around 5% of naive CD4 clonotypes were shared across a few donors. Generation of non-shared clonotypes was less probable than generation of clonotypes shared by all four donors.

The genes are TRBV28 and TRBJ1-1; D is unclear. This TCR was recovered from a man aged 18 to 29 in good health. Sample: memory CD8+ T cells sorted from blood. Subset given: CD45RO+ cells pooled with CCR7-negative TemRA cells. The CDR3 DNA reads as TGTGCCAGCAGTTACTCCAGACAGAACACTGAAGCTTTCTTT. Amino acids: CASSYSRQNTEAFF.